The rows below give T cell receptor beta chains drawn from one sample of a study of T cells in localized non-small cell lung cancer. Assay used: immunoSEQ multiplex PCR; TCRdb lists only in-frame clones, some missing. Here the sample spans around 26,000 clones, less than 95% being singletons. Sequencing was performed on peripheral blood, taken before any cancer treatment. The receptors shown here come from a woman aged 40-69 years with stage I lung adenocarcinoma. Both conserved end residues are part of each CDR3. Fields, in order: clone size, D gene, J gene, V gene, CDR3 protein, CDR3 DNA. The D gene is left open where the match is weak. Not all rows give a size; the values are once, few, many and, for expanded clones, a class.

abundance: NA; d_gene: NA; j_gene: TRBJ2-7; v_gene: TRBV7-2; CDR3aa: CASSLVAASYEQYF; CDR3nt: TGTGCCAGCAGCTTAGTGGCGGCCTCCTACGAGCAGTACTTC
abundance: NA; d_gene: NA; j_gene: TRBJ1-1; v_gene: TRBV11-2; CDR3aa: CASSSLLTGAAFF; CDR3nt: TGTGCCAGCAGCTCGCTTTTAACAGGTGCAGCTTTCTTT
abundance: NA; d_gene: TRBD2; j_gene: TRBJ2-7; v_gene: TRBV10-3; CDR3aa: CAISESLGLADYEQYF; CDR3nt: TGTGCCATCAGTGAGTCCTTGGGACTAGCGGACTACGAGCAGTACTTC
abundance: NA; d_gene: NA; j_gene: TRBJ1-1; v_gene: TRBV5-4; CDR3aa: CASSVGQGMNTEAFF; CDR3nt: TGTGCCAGCAGCGTAGGACAAGGGATGAACACTGAAGCTTTCTTT
abundance: NA; d_gene: NA; j_gene: TRBJ1-5; v_gene: TRBV2; CDR3aa: CASSLSQPQHF; CDR3nt: TGTGCCAGCAGTTTGAGTCAGCCCCAGCATTTT
abundance: NA; d_gene: TRBD1; j_gene: TRBJ1-1; v_gene: TRBV5-1; CDR3aa: CASSLGGSTFEAFF; CDR3nt: TGCGCCAGCAGCCTAGGGGGCTCTACCTTTGAAGCTTTCTTT
abundance: NA; d_gene: NA; j_gene: TRBJ1-2; v_gene: TRBV10-2; CDR3aa: CASSEGGRRDYGYTF; CDR3nt: TGCGCCAGCAGTGAAGGGGGGCGCCGGGACTATGGCTACACCTTC
abundance: NA; d_gene: NA; j_gene: TRBJ1-2; v_gene: TRBV5-6; CDR3aa: CASSAPTGQLNYGYTF; CDR3nt: TGTGCCAGCAGCGCCCCGACAGGCCAACTTAACTATGGCTACACCTTC
abundance: NA; d_gene: NA; j_gene: TRBJ1-1; v_gene: TRBV7-8; CDR3aa: CASSVRLNTEAFF; CDR3nt: TGTGCCAGCAGTGTTAGGTTGAACACTGAAGCTTTCTTT
abundance: once; d_gene: TRBD1; j_gene: TRBJ2-2; v_gene: TRBV18; CDR3aa: CASSQDRLNTGELFF; CDR3nt: TGTGCCAGCTCACAGGACAGGCTAAACACCGGGGAGCTGTTTTTT
abundance: NA; d_gene: NA; j_gene: TRBJ2-6; v_gene: TRBV7-9; CDR3aa: CASSLPGHGQSSGANVLTF; CDR3nt: TGTGCCAGCAGCCTCCCCGGGCATGGACAGTCCTCTGGGGCCAACGTCCTGACTTTC
abundance: NA; d_gene: NA; j_gene: TRBJ1-1; v_gene: TRBV5-1; CDR3aa: CASSLVSNTEAFF; CDR3nt: TGCGCCAGCAGCTTGGTTTCGAACACTGAAGCTTTCTTT
abundance: NA; d_gene: TRBD1; j_gene: TRBJ2-3; v_gene: TRBV30; CDR3aa: CAWSVPGQGIRDTQYF; CDR3nt: TGTGCCTGGAGTGTACCGGGACAGGGGATTCGCGATACGCAGTATTTT
abundance: few; d_gene: NA; j_gene: TRBJ2-3; v_gene: TRBV19; CDR3aa: CASSMRPRTDTQYF; CDR3nt: TGTGCCAGTAGTATGAGACCGCGCACAGATACGCAGTATTTT
abundance: NA; d_gene: NA; j_gene: TRBJ2-3; v_gene: TRBV5-4; CDR3aa: CASSPRGSTDTQYF; CDR3nt: TGTGCCAGCAGCCCCCGGGGTAGCACAGATACGCAGTATTTT
abundance: NA; d_gene: NA; j_gene: TRBJ2-1; v_gene: TRBV7-3; CDR3aa: CASSVEPSIGEQFF; CDR3nt: TGTGCCAGCAGCGTCGAACCTAGTATTGGTGAGCAGTTCTTC
abundance: NA; d_gene: NA; j_gene: TRBJ2-6; v_gene: TRBV30; CDR3aa: CAWSRPPGANVLTF; CDR3nt: TGTGCCTGGAGCCGTCCGCCTGGGGCCAACGTCCTGACTTTC
abundance: NA; d_gene: NA; j_gene: TRBJ2-5; v_gene: TRBV6-1; CDR3aa: CASSEAGIQETQYF; CDR3nt: TGTGCCAGCAGTGAAGCCGGGATCCAAGAGACCCAGTACTTC
abundance: few; d_gene: TRBD1; j_gene: TRBJ1-4; v_gene: TRBV7-2; CDR3aa: CASSLGRRASGGANEKLFF; CDR3nt: TGTGCCAGCAGCTTAGGTCGTCGGGCTTCAGGGGGCGCCAATGAAAAACTGTTTTTT
abundance: NA; d_gene: NA; j_gene: TRBJ1-2; v_gene: TRBV7-2; CDR3aa: CASSYPPGQRDYGYTF; CDR3nt: TGTGCCAGCAGCTATCCTCCGGGACAAAGGGACTATGGCTACACCTTC
abundance: NA; d_gene: NA; j_gene: TRBJ2-5; v_gene: TRBV7-2; CDR3aa: CASSTSAPETQYF; CDR3nt: TGTGCCAGCAGCACCAGCGCCCCAGAGACCCAGTACTTC
abundance: NA; d_gene: NA; j_gene: TRBJ1-6; v_gene: TRBV10-3; CDR3aa: CAISESVQNSPLHF; CDR3nt: TGTGCCATCAGTGAGTCGGTCCAGAATTCACCCCTCCACTTT
abundance: NA; d_gene: TRBD2; j_gene: TRBJ2-1; v_gene: TRBV18; CDR3aa: CASSPALAGDEQFF; CDR3nt: TGTGCCAGCTCACCGGCGCTAGCGGGGGATGAGCAGTTCTTC
abundance: NA; d_gene: NA; j_gene: TRBJ1-1; v_gene: TRBV6-6; CDR3aa: CASSLMQSTEAFF; CDR3nt: TGTGCCAGCAGTCTAATGCAGAGCACTGAAGCTTTCTTT
abundance: NA; d_gene: TRBD2; j_gene: TRBJ2-5; v_gene: TRBV5-4; CDR3aa: CASSPGGGDQETQYF; CDR3nt: TGTGCCAGCAGCCCGGGGGGAGGGGATCAAGAGACCCAGTACTTC
abundance: NA; d_gene: TRBD1; j_gene: TRBJ2-1; v_gene: TRBV10-3; CDR3aa: CAITRDSSYNEQFF; CDR3nt: TGTGCCATCACCCGGGACAGCTCCTACAATGAGCAGTTCTTC
abundance: NA; d_gene: TRBD1; j_gene: TRBJ1-1; v_gene: TRBV6-1; CDR3aa: CASSEGGTGPTEAFF; CDR3nt: TGTGCCAGCAGTGAAGGTGGGACAGGGCCCACTGAAGCTTTCTTT
abundance: NA; d_gene: NA; j_gene: TRBJ1-2; v_gene: TRBV18; CDR3aa: CASSPSDGTNGYTF; CDR3nt: TGTGCCAGCTCGCCTTCGGACGGAACTAATGGCTACACCTTC
abundance: NA; d_gene: NA; j_gene: TRBJ1-2; v_gene: TRBV19; CDR3aa: CASSIPGLNYGYTF; CDR3nt: TGTGCCAGTAGTATACCGGGACTAAACTATGGCTACACCTTC
abundance: NA; d_gene: TRBD1; j_gene: TRBJ2-3; v_gene: TRBV5-4; CDR3aa: CASSLEGRGRDTQYF; CDR3nt: TGTGCCAGCAGCTTGGAAGGCAGGGGGCGAGATACGCAGTATTTT
abundance: NA; d_gene: NA; j_gene: TRBJ2-5; v_gene: TRBV5-1; CDR3aa: CASSSQGRAETQYF; CDR3nt: TGCGCCAGCAGCTCACAGGGTAGGGCAGAGACCCAGTACTTC
abundance: NA; d_gene: NA; j_gene: TRBJ2-6; v_gene: TRBV5-1; CDR3aa: CASSLNQDSANSGANVLTF; CDR3nt: TGCGCCAGCAGCTTGAACCAGGACAGCGCCAATTCTGGGGCCAACGTCCTGACTTTC
abundance: NA; d_gene: TRBD1; j_gene: TRBJ1-2; v_gene: TRBV30; CDR3aa: CAWSVLGQGEDGYTF; CDR3nt: TGTGCCTGGAGTGTACTGGGGCAGGGGGAAGATGGCTACACCTTC
abundance: NA; d_gene: TRBD1; j_gene: TRBJ2-5; v_gene: TRBV6-1; CDR3aa: CASSEALTGVRETQYF; CDR3nt: TGTGCCAGCAGTGAAGCGCTAACAGGGGTTAGAGAGACCCAGTACTTC
abundance: NA; d_gene: NA; j_gene: TRBJ1-4; v_gene: TRBV4-3; CDR3aa: CASSQDVSLGEKLFF; CDR3nt: TGCGCCAGCAGCCAAGATGTCAGTTTAGGTGAAAAACTGTTTTTT
abundance: NA; d_gene: TRBD1; j_gene: TRBJ2-5; v_gene: TRBV5-1; CDR3aa: CASSSGTGRETQYF; CDR3nt: TGCGCCAGCAGCTCCGGGACAGGCCGAGAGACCCAGTACTTC
abundance: NA; d_gene: NA; j_gene: TRBJ2-5; v_gene: TRBV19; CDR3aa: CASSIRGETQYF; CDR3nt: TGTGCCAGTAGTATTAGGGGAGAGACCCAGTACTTC
abundance: NA; d_gene: TRBD1; j_gene: TRBJ1-2; v_gene: TRBV5-4; CDR3aa: CASSLGTGANYGYTF; CDR3nt: TGTGCCAGCAGCCTCGGGACAGGAGCTAACTATGGCTACACCTTC
abundance: NA; d_gene: NA; j_gene: TRBJ1-2; v_gene: TRBV4-3; CDR3aa: CASSRTRQTNYGYTF; CDR3nt: TGCGCCAGCAGCCGGACTCGACAGACCAACTATGGCTACACCTTC
abundance: NA; d_gene: TRBD1; j_gene: TRBJ1-6; v_gene: TRBV6-1; CDR3aa: CASSGSGQNNSPLHF; CDR3nt: TGTGCCAGCAGTGGATCGGGACAGAATAATTCACCCCTCCACTTT
abundance: once; d_gene: NA; j_gene: TRBJ1-1; v_gene: TRBV19; CDR3aa: CASSIGAGRTEAFF; CDR3nt: TGTGCCAGTAGTATAGGGGCAGGACGCACTGAAGCTTTCTTT
abundance: NA; d_gene: NA; j_gene: TRBJ1-4; v_gene: TRBV30; CDR3aa: CAWSVRGARNEKLFF; CDR3nt: TGTGCCTGGAGTGTACGGGGGGCAAGAAATGAAAAACTGTTTTTT
abundance: few; d_gene: NA; j_gene: TRBJ1-5; v_gene: TRBV6-1; CDR3aa: CASSEALGRVRQPQHF; CDR3nt: TGTGCCAGCAGTGAAGCGCTTGGGAGGGTGCGTCAGCCCCAGCATTTT
abundance: NA; d_gene: NA; j_gene: TRBJ1-1; v_gene: TRBV6-5; CDR3aa: CASSYSPGAHTEAFF; CDR3nt: TGTGCCAGCAGTTACTCTCCAGGCGCTCATACTGAAGCTTTCTTT
abundance: NA; d_gene: NA; j_gene: TRBJ1-1; v_gene: TRBV18; CDR3aa: CASSPWGIGGRMNTEAFF; CDR3nt: TGTGCCAGCTCACCATGGGGTATCGGGGGTAGGATGAACACTGAAGCTTTCTTT
abundance: NA; d_gene: NA; j_gene: TRBJ2-1; v_gene: TRBV25-1; CDR3aa: CASSSQAVSYNEQFF; CDR3nt: TGTGCCAGCAGCTCGCAAGCCGTCTCCTACAATGAGCAGTTCTTC
abundance: NA; d_gene: NA; j_gene: TRBJ2-3; v_gene: TRBV5-1; CDR3aa: CASSLSTDTQYF; CDR3nt: TGCGCCAGCAGCTTGAGCACAGATACGCAGTATTTT
abundance: NA; d_gene: TRBD1; j_gene: TRBJ1-2; v_gene: TRBV4-1; CDR3aa: CASSQVAGQGSYGYTF; CDR3nt: TGCGCCAGCAGCCAAGTCGCGGGACAGGGAAGCTATGGCTACACCTTC
abundance: NA; d_gene: NA; j_gene: TRBJ1-2; v_gene: TRBV5-6; CDR3aa: CASSLEQYGYTF; CDR3nt: TGTGCCAGCAGCTTGGAACAGTATGGCTACACCTTC
abundance: once; d_gene: TRBD2; j_gene: TRBJ2-2; v_gene: TRBV7-2; CDR3aa: CASSLRTRSTGELFF; CDR3nt: TGTGCCAGCAGCTTGCGGACTAGGTCAACCGGGGAGCTGTTTTTT
abundance: NA; d_gene: NA; j_gene: TRBJ2-1; v_gene: TRBV6-4; CDR3aa: CASSVSTGPYNEQFF; CDR3nt: TGTGCCAGCAGTGTCTCGACAGGCCCCTACAATGAGCAGTTCTTC
abundance: NA; d_gene: NA; j_gene: TRBJ1-4; v_gene: TRBV7-6; CDR3aa: CASSRQGRYEKLFF; CDR3nt: TGTGCCAGCAGTCGCCAGGGGCGGTATGAAAAACTGTTTTTT
abundance: NA; d_gene: NA; j_gene: TRBJ1-1; v_gene: TRBV9; CDR3aa: CASSVTVNTEAFF; CDR3nt: TGTGCCAGCAGCGTGACAGTCAACACTGAAGCTTTCTTT